This is a list of T cell receptor beta chains from one sample in a study of T cell repertoires in cytomegalovirus infection. Via MiXCR, TCRdb re-called the reads, giving one row per CDR3 protein. The sample contains more than 350,000 distinct CDR3 sequences, approximately 32% of which appear only once. Sequences were obtained from PBMCs. The receptors derive from a human donor in good health (CMV status not recorded). Some clones in this sample may be carry-over from other donors' samples. CDR3s include the opening cysteine and the closing phenylalanine or tryptophan. A D gene is named only where the DNA matches it firmly. Size is stated for part of the rows, as once, few or many counts, or as a class when the clone is expanded.

>NA|14|TRBJ2-5|few|TRBV19
CASSDQAGWETQYF
TGTGCCAGTAGTGACCAAGCGGGTTGGGAGACCCAGTACTTC
>TRBD1|15|TRBJ2-5|few|TRBV28
CASSLRGRGRETQYF
TGTGCCAGCAGTTTACGCGGCAGGGGGCGAGAGACCCAGTACTTC
>NA|16|TRBJ1-2|many|TRBV11-1
CASSFLGPAGNYGYTF
TGTGCCAGCAGCTTTCTTGGACCGGCGGGGAACTATGGCTACACCTTC
>TRBD1|14|TRBJ1-2|NA|TRBV5-1
CASSNTGEVRGYTF
TGCGCCAGCAGCAACACAGGGGAAGTTAGAGGCTACACCTTC
>NA|13|TRBJ1-1|few|TRBV2
CASSQLGNTEAFF
TGTGCCAGCAGTCAACTCGGGAACACTGAAGCTTTCTTT
>TRBD1|14|TRBJ1-2|many|TRBV7-2
CASSRMGQQYGYTF
TGTGCCAGCAGCCGCATGGGACAGCAATATGGCTACACCTTC
>TRBD1|13|TRBJ1-4|NA|TRBV6-1
CASSFREGAKLFF
TGTGCCAGCAGTTTCCGTGAGGGGGCAAAACTGTTTTTT
>NA|12|TRBJ2-1|many|TRBV19
CASSMARNEQFF
TGTGCCAGTAGTATGGCTCGGAATGAGCAGTTCTTC
>NA|14|TRBJ1-5|NA|TRBV6-2/TRBV6-3
CASSYVGRNQPQHF
TGTGCCAGCAGTTACGTTGGACGCAATCAGCCCCAGCATTTT
>TRBD1|14|TRBJ2-7|NA|TRBV30
CACLPLDRVYEQYF
TGTGCCTGCCTACCCTTGGACAGGGTCTACGAGCAGTACTTC
>NA|13|TRBJ2-3|once|TRBV29-1
CSVDLASTDTQYF
TGCAGCGTTGATTTGGCTAGCACAGATACGCAGTATTTT
>TRBD2|16|TRBJ2-1|NA|TRBV20-1
CSASGTSGGAYNEQFF
TGCAGTGCTTCCGGGACTAGCGGGGGGGCCTACAATGAGCAGTTCTTC
>TRBD1|15|TRBJ1-4|many|TRBV12-3/TRBV12-4
CASRLRQGTNEKLFF
TGTGCCAGCAGACTTCGACAGGGGACTAATGAAAAACTGTTTTTT
>NA|18|TRBJ2-1|many|TRBV7-6
CASSLALPFEQGHDEQFF
TGTGCCAGCAGCTTAGCTCTCCCCTTTGAACAGGGTCACGATGAGCAGTTCTTC
>NA|14|TRBJ2-3|NA|TRBV5-4
CASSRAPIRGTQYF
TGTGCCAGCAGCCGGGCGCCCATCAGGGGTACGCAGTATTTT
>TRBD2|14|TRBJ2-1|NA|TRBV25-1
CASTGTSFYNEQFF
TGTGCCAGCACCGGGACTAGCTTTTACAATGAGCAGTTCTTC
>NA|11|TRBJ1-2|few|TRBV20-1
CSAESHSGYTF
TGCAGTGCTGAATCACATTCGGGCTACACCTTC
>NA|16|TRBJ1-1|NA|TRBV27
CASSSKNGAMNTEAFF
TGTGCCAGCAGCTCAAAAAACGGTGCTATGAACACTGAAGCTTTCTTT
>NA|14|TRBJ1-4|many|TRBV7-7
CASSLDADSEKLFF
TGTGCTAGCAGCTTAGATGCAGACTCGGAAAAACTGTTTTTT
>TRBD1|13|TRBJ2-3|NA|TRBV19
CASSTGQADTQYF
TGTGCCAGTAGTACAGGACAGGCAGATACGCAGTATTTT
>TRBD1|16|TRBJ2-3|NA|TRBV19
CASSIGGQGARDTQYF
TGTGCCAGTAGTATAGGAGGACAGGGGGCGCGAGATACGCAGTATTTT
>NA|18|TRBJ2-3|NA|TRBV28
CASSLPSIHESEADTQYF
TGTGCCAGCAGTCTTCCGTCCATCCATGAAAGTGAGGCAGATACGCAGTATTTT
>NA|14|TRBJ2-5|NA|TRBV5-6
CASSRGQKQETQYF
TGTGCCAGCTCCCGAGGGCAGAAACAAGAGACCCAGTACTTC